The clone carrying this T cell receptor (beta chain) was seen a few times. Its target is unknown. The sample is drawn from a study of blood T cells in healthy people across ages. A J-beta primer mix and a sample-barcoded 5' primer were used in a second PCR of roughly 6 to 11 cycles. Every cDNA molecule carried a tag from a template-switch adaptor bearing 12 random nucleotides. Researchers report that each sample yielded at least 2.5 million CDR3-containing paired-end reads. TCRdb recomputed calls from the 5' RACE reads with MiXCR, one row per CDR3 protein. The table lists approximately 770,000 distinct CDR3 sequences, about 62% of them singletons. Whole-study findings and limits: CMV status of donors was not determined, possibly confounding expanded clonotype changes.

V was clipped by 2 bases and J by 6 bases, with 8 bases between them. The length of the CDR3 is 12 residues. Per the germline V gene, CDR1 is MNHNY and CDR2 is SVGAGI (reference sequence). Material: blood. The chain is built from TRBV6-6 and TRBJ2-7; D gene unclear. The receptor's source is a man younger than 45 in good health. Written as DNA, the CDR3 is TGTGCCAGCAGTTACGTGAGCTCCGAGCAGTACTTC. Protein product: CASSYVSSEQYF.